These 15 T cell receptor beta chains were all obtained from the same sample, sequenced in a study of cytomegalovirus exposure and HLA in healthy donors. The study ran its PCR with 60 Vbeta and 13 Jbeta primers. The repertoire was sequenced with immunoSEQ multiplex PCR; TCRdb's copy has only in-frame clones and lacks some. The table has around 170,000 clones, 80% to 85% seen once. Input material: PBMCs. The receptors stem from a young woman in good health and CMV-seronegative.

The CDR3 is CASSQATEAFF. CDR3 nucleotides: TGTGCCAGCTCGCAGGCCACTGAAGCTTTCTTT. This chain uses TRBV7-9 with TRBJ1-1; D gene ambiguous. The germline V gene encodes CDR1 SEHNR and CDR2 FQNEAQ (reference sequence). The V gene lost 8 bases and the J gene lost 4 bases, with 8 bases spanning the gap. This CDR3 comprises 11 residues.

This clone showed up just a few times. The rearrangement links TRBV10-3 to TRBJ2-1; 9 nucleotides agree with TRBD1. The CDR3 extends over 16 amino acids. V was pared by 6 bases and J by 2 bases, with 8 bases of the junction left unmatched. Germline V gene data show CDR1 as ENHRY and CDR2 as SYGVKD. The CDR3: CAIRGMGTGTYNEQFF. The DNA for the CDR3 is TGTGCCATCAGAGGTATGGGGACAGGGACCTACAATGAGCAGTTCTTC.

The V gene is TRBV30, the J gene TRBJ1-1; D is perhaps TRBD1 (5 bases). The CDR3 is made up of 13 amino acids. Germline V gives CDR1 GTSNPN, CDR2 SVGIG (reference sequence). V was shortened by 2 bases and J by 5 bases, with 12 bases between the two germline ends. The CDR3 sequence is CAWSSWGGTEAFF. CDR3 nucleotide sequence: TGTGCCTGGAGTTCTTGGGGGGGAACTGAAGCTTTCTTT.

This chain connects TRBV30 to TRBJ2-3; D possibly corresponds to TRBD2 (5 bases). Trimming left V 2 bases short and J 2 bases short, with 20 bases between. This CDR3 contains 17 residues. Germline CDR1 reads GTSNPN; CDR2 reads SVGIG (reference sequence). The CDR3 nucleotides are TGTGCCTGGAGTCGCCGATTTAGCGTGGTATACACAGATACGCAGTATTTT. Translation: CAWSRRFSVVYTDTQYF.

This chain joins TRBV9 and TRBJ2-1; D unresolved. This CDR3 spans 11 amino acids. The germline V gene has CDR1 SGDLS and CDR2 YYNGEE. Deletions cut 2 bases from V and 10 bases from J, with 7 bases between. In DNA form, the CDR3 reads TGTGCCAGCAGCGTCGGTTGGGAGCAGTTCTTC. Encoded protein: CASSVGWEQFF.

The CDR3 reads CASSPRTGELFF. The CDR3 nucleotides are TGTGCCAGCAGCCCCCGGACCGGGGAGCTGTTTTTT. The V gene is TRBV6-5, the J gene TRBJ2-2; no clear D. Per germline, CDR1 MNHEY and CDR2 SVGAGI. V lost 6 bases and J lost 5, with 7 bases in between. The CDR3 extends over 12 amino acids.

The chain couples TRBV9 to TRBJ1-3; 10 bases agree with TRBD1. V shed 4 bases and J 0 bases; nucleotides not matched to a gene: 16. CDR3 length: 20 residues. Germline V CDR1 and CDR2: SGDLS, YYNGEE. CDR3 DNA sequence: TGTGCCAGCAGCCCCGGGACAGGGGCAGAAATTTACAGCTCTGGAAACACCATATATTTT. Amino acids: CASSPGTGAEIYSSGNTIYF. Using reference TRBV9 and TRBJ1-3 for the parts outside the CDR3, the full variable domain is DSGVTQTPKHLITATGQRVTLRCSPRSGDLSVYWYQQSLDQGLQFLIQYYNGEERAKGNILERFSAQQFPDLHSELNLSSLELGDSALYFCASSPGTGAEIYSSGNTIYFGEGSWLTVV.

This rearrangement joins TRBV6-1 to TRBJ2-3, with 14 nucleotides matching TRBD2. CDR1 MNHNS and CDR2 SASEGT come from the germline V gene. This CDR3 comprises 18 residues. With 3 bases clipped from V and 6 bases from J, the junction kept 11 bases outside the gene matches. CDR3 protein: CASSETVTSGGARDTQYF. Written as DNA, the CDR3 is TGTGCCAGCAGTGAGACTGTGACTAGCGGGGGGGCCAGGGATACGCAGTATTTT.

This chain uses TRBV6-6 with TRBJ2-5; D is perhaps TRBD1 (6 bases). V lost 2 bases and J 0 bases, leaving 13 bases between the germline ends. There are 16 residues in the CDR3. Germline V gives CDR1 MNHNY, CDR2 SVGAGI (reference sequence). This CDR3 is CASSYRHRADQETQYF. DNA of the CDR3: TGTGCCAGCAGTTACCGTCACAGGGCTGACCAAGAGACCCAGTACTTC.

The chain employs TRBV10-3 and TRBJ1-4; maybe TRBD1 (5 bases). The germline V gene has CDR1 ENHRY and CDR2 SYGVKD. This CDR3 has 14 amino acids. V was shortened by 10 bases and J by 7 bases, with 19 bases between the two germline ends. The CDR3 coding sequence is TGTGCCACGACTCACGGGGCCGGGGGTGAAAAACTGTTTTTT. This encodes CATTHGAGGEKLFF.

This rearrangement joins TRBV19 to TRBJ2-2, with D maybe TRBD1 (5 bases). The CDR3 contains 18 residues. Germline V gives CDR1 LNHDA, CDR2 SQIVND (reference sequence). Trimming cost V 4 bases and J 1 base, with 19 bases left between them. The CDR3 region is CASSSHTFAGQNTGELFF. CDR3 in DNA: TGTGCCAGTAGTAGCCATACGTTCGCAGGGCAGAACACCGGGGAGCTGTTTTTT.

The rearrangement joins TRBV7-9 to TRBJ1-1; 9 bases are shared with TRBD1. The V segment lost 6 bases and the J segment 5 bases; nucleotides outside the gene matches: 16. CDR1 and CDR2 from the germline V gene are SEHNR and FQNEAQ (reference sequence). This CDR3 region has 17 residues. The CDR3 sequence: CASSLRRTGDNRTEAFF. CDR3 coding DNA: TGTGCCAGCAGTTTAAGAAGGACAGGGGATAATCGGACTGAAGCTTTCTTT. Together with reference TRBV7-9 and TRBJ1-1, the CDR3 gives the full variable domain: DTGVSQNPRHKITKRGQNVTFRCDPISEHNRLYWYRQTLGQGPEFLTYFQNEAQLEKSRLLSDRFSAERPKGSFSTLEIQRTEQGDSAMYLCASSLRRTGDNRTEAFFGQGTRLTVV.

The chain uses TRBV5-1 and TRBJ1-5; TRBD1 aligns across 8 bases. CDR1 and CDR2 (germline): SGHRS, YFSETQ. V shed 3 bases and J 5 bases; nucleotides not matched to a gene: 16. This CDR3 has 18 residues. CDR3 sequence reads: CASSSGPGTGPRDQPQHF. CDR3 coding DNA: TGCGCCAGCAGCTCTGGTCCCGGGACAGGACCGAGGGATCAGCCCCAGCATTTT.

The rearrangement uses TRBV7-9 and TRBJ2-7; 7 bases line up with TRBD1. Per germline, CDR1 SEHNR and CDR2 FQNEAQ (reference sequence). V dropped 3 bases and J dropped 1; count of bases not matched to a gene: 3. CDR3 size: 14 residues. The CDR3 DNA sequence: TGTGCCAGCAGCTTTAGGGGGCAGTCCTACGAGCAGTACTTC. Translated, it gives CASSFRGQSYEQYF. Combining the CDR3 with reference TRBV7-9 and TRBJ2-7 gives the whole variable domain DTGVSQNPRHKITKRGQNVTFRCDPISEHNRLYWYRQTLGQGPEFLTYFQNEAQLEKSRLLSDRFSAERPKGSFSTLEIQRTEQGDSAMYLCASSFRGQSYEQYFGPGTRLTVT.

The rearrangement links TRBV5-1 to TRBJ2-2; D might be TRBD1 (5 bases). The CDR3 loop spans 14 amino acids. V was trimmed by 5 bases and J by 6 bases, leaving 14 bases between them. Per the germline V gene, CDR1 is SGHRS and CDR2 is YFSETQ. The CDR3 region is CASRTVQSAGELFF. CDR3 DNA sequence: TGCGCCAGCAGGACAGTTCAGTCCGCCGGGGAGCTGTTTTTT.